Sequencing of this T cell receptor beta chain was carried out in a study of OX40 agonist ivuxolimab in advanced cancers. Study results and limitations: Researchers did not determine the expanded peripheral T cells' antigen specificity.

This clone was recorded a few times. Antigen: not known. This table comes from immunoSEQ multiplex PCR, and its TCRdb copy is limited to in-frame clones, with some not included. The sample shows about 76,000 clones, around nine tenths of them seen only once. The sequence was obtained from an adult with an advanced solid tumor such as melanoma, head and neck, liver or kidney cancer. The source was CD4+ or CD8+ T cells sorted from blood, collected in a trial of the OX40 agonist ivuxolimab.

CDR3 in amino acids: CASSPGDGETQYF. As DNA, the CDR3 is TGTGCCAGCAGTCCTGGGGATGGGGAGACCCAGTACTTC. The chain carries TRBV7-3 and TRBJ2-5, with D unresolved. Trimming removed 6 bases at V and 5 bases at J, with 13 bases between. The germline CDR1 and CDR2 sequences are SGHTA and FQGTGA. This CDR3 region has 13 residues. Looking up the rest from reference TRBV7-3 and TRBJ2-5 gives the full variable domain: GAGVSQTPSNKVTEKGKYVELRCDPISGHTALYWYRQSLGQGPEFLIYFQGTGAADDSGLPNDRFFAVRPEGSVSTLKIQRTERGDSAVYLCASSPGDGETQYFGPGTRLLVL.